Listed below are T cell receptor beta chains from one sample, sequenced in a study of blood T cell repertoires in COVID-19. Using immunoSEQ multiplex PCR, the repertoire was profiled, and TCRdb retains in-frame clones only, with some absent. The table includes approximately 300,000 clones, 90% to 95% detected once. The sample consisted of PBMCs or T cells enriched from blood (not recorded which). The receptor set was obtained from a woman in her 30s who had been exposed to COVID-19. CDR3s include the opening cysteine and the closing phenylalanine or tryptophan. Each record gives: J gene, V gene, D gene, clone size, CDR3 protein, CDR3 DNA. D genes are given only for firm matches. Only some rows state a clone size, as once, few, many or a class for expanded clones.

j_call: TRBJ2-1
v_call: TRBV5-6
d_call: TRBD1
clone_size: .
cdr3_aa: CASSPGTAGYNEQFF
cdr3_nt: TGTGCCAGCAGCCCAGGGACAGCAGGATACAATGAGCAGTTCTTC

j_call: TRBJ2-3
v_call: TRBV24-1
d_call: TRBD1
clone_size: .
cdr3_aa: CAISQGWPDTQYF
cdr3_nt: TGTGCCATCTCACAGGGGTGGCCAGATACGCAGTATTTT

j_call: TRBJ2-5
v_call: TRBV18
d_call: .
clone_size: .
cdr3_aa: CASSPQGSHQETQYF
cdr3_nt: TGTGCCAGCTCACCCCAGGGGAGCCATCAAGAGACCCAGTACTTC

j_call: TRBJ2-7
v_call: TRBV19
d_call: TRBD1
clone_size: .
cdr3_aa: CASSGRVRDRPYEQYF
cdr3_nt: TGTGCCAGTAGTGGTCGGGTCCGGGACAGACCCTACGAGCAGTACTTC

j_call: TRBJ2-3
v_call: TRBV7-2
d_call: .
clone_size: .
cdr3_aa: CASSLDWGLGTDTQYF
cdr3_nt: TGTGCCAGCAGCTTAGACTGGGGGCTGGGCACAGATACGCAGTATTTT

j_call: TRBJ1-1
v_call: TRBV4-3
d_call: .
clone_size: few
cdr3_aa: CASSQDPRVRTEAFF
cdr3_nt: TGCGCCAGCAGCCAAGATCCCAGGGTGAGAACTGAAGCTTTCTTT

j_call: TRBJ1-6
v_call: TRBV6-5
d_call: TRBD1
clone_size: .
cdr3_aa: CASSRQGSGNSPLHF
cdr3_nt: TGTGCCAGCAGTCGACAGGGTTCCGGGAATTCACCCCTCCACTTT

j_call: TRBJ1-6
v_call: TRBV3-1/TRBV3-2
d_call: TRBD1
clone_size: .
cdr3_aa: CASSPGWAGGSYNSPLHF
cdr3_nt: TGTGCCAGCAGCCCGGGATGGGCAGGGGGCTCCTATAATTCACCCCTCCACTTT

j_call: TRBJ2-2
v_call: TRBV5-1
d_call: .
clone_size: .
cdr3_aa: CASSLEPYYNTGELFF
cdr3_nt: TGCGCCAGCAGCTTGGAACCGTACTACAACACCGGGGAGCTGTTTTTT

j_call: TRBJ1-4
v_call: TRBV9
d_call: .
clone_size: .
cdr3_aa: CASSVGRGLGNEKLFF
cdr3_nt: TGTGCCAGCAGCGTCGGCAGGGGTCTTGGTAATGAAAAACTGTTTTTT

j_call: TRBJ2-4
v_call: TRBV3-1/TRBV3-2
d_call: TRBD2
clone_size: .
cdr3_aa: CASSQVLAGKNIQYF
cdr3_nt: TGTGCCAGCAGCCAAGTACTAGCGGGTAAAAACATTCAGTACTTC

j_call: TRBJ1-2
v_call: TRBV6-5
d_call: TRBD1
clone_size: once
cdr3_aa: CASSYSGTGIYGYTF
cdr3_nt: TGTGCCAGCAGTTACTCAGGGACAGGGATCTATGGCTACACCTTC

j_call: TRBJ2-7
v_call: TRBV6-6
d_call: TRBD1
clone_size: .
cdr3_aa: CASSYPNDRVGREQYF
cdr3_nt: TGTGCCAGCAGTTACCCTAACGACAGGGTCGGACGCGAGCAGTACTTC

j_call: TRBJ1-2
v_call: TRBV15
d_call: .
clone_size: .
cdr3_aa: CATSRERGEGYGYTF
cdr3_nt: TGTGCCACCAGCAGAGAACGGGGAGAGGGCTATGGCTACACCTTC

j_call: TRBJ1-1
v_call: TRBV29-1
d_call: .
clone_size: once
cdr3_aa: CRTDGRATEAFF
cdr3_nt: TGCAGGACCGACGGGAGGGCCACTGAAGCTTTCTTT

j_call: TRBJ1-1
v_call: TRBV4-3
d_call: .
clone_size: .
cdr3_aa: CASSPLNEKPTGNTEAFF
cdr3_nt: TGCGCCAGCAGCCCATTGAATGAAAAACCGACAGGGAACACTGAAGCTTTCTTT

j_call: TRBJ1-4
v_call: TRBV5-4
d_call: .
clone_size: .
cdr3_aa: CASSLWQGSEKLFF
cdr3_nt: TGTGCCAGCAGCTTGTGGCAGGGTAGTGAAAAACTGTTTTTT

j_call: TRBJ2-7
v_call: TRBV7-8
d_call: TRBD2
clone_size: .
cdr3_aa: CASSSGTRGEQYF
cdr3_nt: TGTGCCAGCAGCTCCGGGACTAGAGGCGAGCAGTACTTC

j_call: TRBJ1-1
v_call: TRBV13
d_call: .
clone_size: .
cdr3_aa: CASRERTTEAFF
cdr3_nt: TGTGCCAGCAGAGAGCGGACCACTGAAGCTTTCTTT

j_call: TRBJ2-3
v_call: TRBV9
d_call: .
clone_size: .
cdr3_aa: CASSAGGPDTQYF
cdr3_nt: TGTGCCAGCAGCGCCGGGGGGCCAGATACGCAGTATTTT

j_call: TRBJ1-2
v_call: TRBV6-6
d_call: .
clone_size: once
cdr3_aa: CASSTYATALNYGYTF
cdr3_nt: TGTGCCAGCAGTACGTACGCCACAGCCCTAAACTATGGCTACACCTTC

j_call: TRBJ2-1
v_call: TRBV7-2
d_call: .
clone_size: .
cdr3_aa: CASSSVSYNEQFF
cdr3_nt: TGTGCCAGCAGCTCAGTTTCTTACAATGAGCAGTTCTTC

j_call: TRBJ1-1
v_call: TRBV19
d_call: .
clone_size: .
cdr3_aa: CASSAGKNTEAFF
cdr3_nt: TGTGCCAGTAGTGCGGGAAAGAACACTGAAGCTTTCTTT

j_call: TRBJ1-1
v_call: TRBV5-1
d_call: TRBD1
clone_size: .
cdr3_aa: CASSPQGGRGEAFF
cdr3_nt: TGCGCCAGCAGCCCGCAGGGGGGCAGGGGTGAAGCTTTCTTT

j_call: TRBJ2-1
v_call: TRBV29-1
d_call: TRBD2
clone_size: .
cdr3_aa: CSVDTSVSSYNEQFF
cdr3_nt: TGCAGCGTGGATACTAGCGTGAGCTCCTACAATGAGCAGTTCTTC

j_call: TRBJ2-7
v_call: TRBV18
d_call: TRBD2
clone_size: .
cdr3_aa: CASSPTSGPYEQYF
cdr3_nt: TGTGCCAGCTCACCAACTAGCGGTCCCTACGAGCAGTACTTC

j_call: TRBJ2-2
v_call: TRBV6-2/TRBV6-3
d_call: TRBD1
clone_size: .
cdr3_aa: CASTPGGTGHTGELFF
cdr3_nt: TGTGCCAGCACCCCCGGGGGGACAGGGCACACCGGGGAGCTGTTTTTT

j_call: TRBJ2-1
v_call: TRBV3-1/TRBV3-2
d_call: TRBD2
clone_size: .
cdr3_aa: CASSQPGLAGGNEQFF
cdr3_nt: TGTGCCAGCAGCCAACCGGGACTAGCGGGGGGGAATGAGCAGTTCTTC

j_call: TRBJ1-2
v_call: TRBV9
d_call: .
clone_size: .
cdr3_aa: CASTQGQFNYGYTF
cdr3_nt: TGTGCCAGCACCCAAGGACAGTTTAACTATGGCTACACCTTC

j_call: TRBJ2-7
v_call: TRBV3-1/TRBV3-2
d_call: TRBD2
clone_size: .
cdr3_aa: CASSRRRTSWDEQYF
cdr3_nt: TGTGCCAGCAGCCGCCGCCGGACTAGCTGGGACGAGCAGTACTTC

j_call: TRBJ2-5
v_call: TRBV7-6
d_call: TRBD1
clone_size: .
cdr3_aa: CASSQKGGLQETQYF
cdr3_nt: TGTGCCAGCAGCCAAAAAGGGGGCCTACAAGAGACCCAGTACTTC

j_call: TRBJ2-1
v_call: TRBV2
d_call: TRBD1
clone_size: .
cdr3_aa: CASSAGGEQFF
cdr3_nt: TGTGCCAGCTCGGCAGGGGGTGAGCAGTTCTTC

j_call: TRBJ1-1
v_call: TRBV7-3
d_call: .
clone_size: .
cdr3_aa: CASSLLPNTEAFF
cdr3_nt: TGTGCCAGCAGCCTACTACCGAACACTGAAGCTTTCTTT

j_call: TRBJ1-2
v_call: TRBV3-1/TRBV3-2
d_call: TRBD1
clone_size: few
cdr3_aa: CASSRIGGSNYGYTF
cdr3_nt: TGTGCCAGCAGCCGAATAGGGGGCTCCAACTATGGCTACACCTTC

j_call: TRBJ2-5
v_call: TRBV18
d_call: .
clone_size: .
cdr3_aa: CASSPWTLRRPYQETQYF
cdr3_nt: TGTGCCAGCTCACCATGGACACTCCGAAGACCTTACCAAGAGACCCAGTACTTC

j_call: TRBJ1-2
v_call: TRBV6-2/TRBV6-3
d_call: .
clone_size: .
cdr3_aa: CASSYKGYSGYTF
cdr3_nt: TGTGCCAGCAGTTATAAGGGGTATTCTGGCTACACCTTC

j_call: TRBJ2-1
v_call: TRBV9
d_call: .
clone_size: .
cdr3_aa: CASSERTGGTYNEQFF
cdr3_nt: TGTGCCAGCAGCGAACGAACGGGGGGCACCTACAATGAGCAGTTCTTC

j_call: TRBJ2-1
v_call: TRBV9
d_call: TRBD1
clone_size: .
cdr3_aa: CASSVGQGSYNEQFF
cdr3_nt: TGTGCCAGCAGCGTAGGACAGGGGTCCTACAATGAGCAGTTCTTC

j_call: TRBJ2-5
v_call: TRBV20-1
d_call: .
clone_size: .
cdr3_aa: CSAKHRETQYF
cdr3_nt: TGCAGTGCTAAGCACAGAGAGACCCAGTACTTC

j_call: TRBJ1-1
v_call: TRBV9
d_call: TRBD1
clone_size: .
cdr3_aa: CASSPRDRGFVLAFF
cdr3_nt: TGTGCCAGCAGCCCACGGGACAGGGGTTTTGTTTTGGCTTTCTTT

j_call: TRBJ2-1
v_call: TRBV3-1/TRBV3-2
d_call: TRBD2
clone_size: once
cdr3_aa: CASSPGGIAGGHNNEQFF
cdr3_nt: TGTGCCAGCAGCCCCGGCGGGATAGCGGGGGGCCATAACAATGAGCAGTTCTTC

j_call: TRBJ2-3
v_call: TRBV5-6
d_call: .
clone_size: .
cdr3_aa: CASSMGLPSTDTQYF
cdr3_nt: TGTGCCAGCAGCATGGGACTCCCTAGCACAGATACGCAGTATTTT

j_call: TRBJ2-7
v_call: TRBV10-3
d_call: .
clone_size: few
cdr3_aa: CAISGGDSHEQYF
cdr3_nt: TGTGCCATCAGTGGGGGCGACAGCCACGAGCAGTACTTC

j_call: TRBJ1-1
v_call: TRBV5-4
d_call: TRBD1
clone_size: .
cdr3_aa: CASSPGQGVHTEAFF
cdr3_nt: TGTGCCAGCAGCCCCGGACAGGGGGTTCATACTGAAGCTTTCTTT

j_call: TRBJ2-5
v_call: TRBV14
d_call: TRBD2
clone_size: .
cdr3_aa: CASRGLAGNQETQYF
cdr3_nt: TGTGCCAGCAGGGGACTAGCGGGGAACCAAGAGACCCAGTACTTC

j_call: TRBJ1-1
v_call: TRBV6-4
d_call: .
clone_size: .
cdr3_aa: CASRRIGGATEAFF
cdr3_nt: TGTGCCAGCAGGCGGATTGGCGGGGCGACTGAAGCTTTCTTT

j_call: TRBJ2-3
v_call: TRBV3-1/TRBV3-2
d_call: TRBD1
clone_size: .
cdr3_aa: CASSLQGVRTDTQYF
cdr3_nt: TGTGCCAGCAGCTTACAGGGGGTCCGCACAGATACGCAGTATTTT